These T cell receptor beta chains were read from a single sample in a study of radiotherapy plus CTLA-4 blockade in lung cancer. This table comes from immunoSEQ multiplex PCR, and its TCRdb copy is limited to in-frame clones, with some not included. The data contain some 46,000 clones, 80% to 85% of them seen just once; the ten biggest clones take up 3% to 4%. This specimen was peripheral blood, taken from a patient treated with radiotherapy plus ipilimumab. Receptors were obtained from a human donor with non-small cell lung cancer who had stable disease on radiotherapy plus ipilimumab. The CDR3 runs from the conserved cysteine through the conserved F or W. The D gene is left open where the match is weak. Clone size is not always given. Where it is, it says once, few, many or a class for expanded clones.

d_call	v_call	clone_size	j_call	cdr3_nt	cdr3_aa
TRBD2	TRBV4-3	.	TRBJ2-4	TGCGCCAGCAGCCAAGAGTCCTCCGGGACTAGCGGACTGAACATTCAGTACTTC	CASSQESSGTSGLNIQYF
TRBD1	TRBV28	.	TRBJ1-2	TGTGCCACCACCGGGACAGGGGGCGAGGCGGGCTATGGCTACACCTTC	CATTGTGGEAGYGYTF
.	TRBV2	.	TRBJ1-2	TGTGCCAGCAGAGCAGGGCCGTATGGCTACACCTTC	CASRAGPYGYTF
.	TRBV6-6	once	TRBJ1-2	TGTGCCAGCAGCCGCCCGGGACAACCTAACTATGGCTACACCTTC	CASSRPGQPNYGYTF
.	TRBV7-8	once	TRBJ1-1	TGTGCCAGCAGCTTAGTCGAGACAGGCACTGAAGCTTTCTTT	CASSLVETGTEAFF
.	TRBV2	.	TRBJ2-5	TGTGCCAGCAGTGGAACAACAAACCAAGAGACCCAGTACTTC	CASSGTTNQETQYF
TRBD2	TRBV7-3	.	TRBJ2-3	TGTGCCAGCAGCGCCCTAGCGGTCGCAGATACGCAGTATTTT	CASSALAVADTQYF
.	TRBV11-1	.	TRBJ2-2	TGTGCCAGCAGCTCCACTAGATCAAACACCGGGGAGCTGTTTTTT	CASSSTRSNTGELFF
.	TRBV4-3	.	TRBJ2-3	TGCGCCAGCAGCACCACCACTAGCACAGATACGCAGTATTTT	CASSTTTSTDTQYF
.	TRBV9	.	TRBJ1-2	TGTGCCAGCAGTAGCGAAGGAGGGTCCGCTAACTATGGCTACACCTTC	CASSSEGGSANYGYTF
TRBD1	TRBV19	.	TRBJ2-7	TGTGCCAGTAGCATTAACCGGGACAGGGGCGACGAGCAGTACTTC	CASSINRDRGDEQYF
TRBD2	TRBV29-1	.	TRBJ2-7	TGCAGCGTTGCCCGGGACAGGCGACTAGCGGGAACCTACGAGCAGTACTTC	CSVARDRRLAGTYEQYF
TRBD2	TRBV4-1	.	TRBJ2-1	TGCGCCAGCAGCCAAGACCCGAGGAGCGGGAGGGCCCTGGTGAATGAGCAGTTCTTC	CASSQDPRSGRALVNEQFF
.	TRBV9	.	TRBJ2-4	TGTGCCAGCAGCGTAGGAGGACTAGCCAAAAACATTCAGTACTTC	CASSVGGLAKNIQYF
.	TRBV27	.	TRBJ2-7	TGTGCCAGCAGTCCCCCGAACAGGGTCGAGCAGTACTTC	CASSPPNRVEQYF
TRBD1	TRBV5-6	.	TRBJ2-7	TGTGCCAGCAGCACCCAGCCGGGACAGACAAGCTCCTACGAGCAGTACTTC	CASSTQPGQTSSYEQYF
.	TRBV7-2	few	TRBJ1-5	TGTGCCAGCAGCTTATCTGGAGTAAGCAATCAGCCCCAGCATTTT	CASSLSGVSNQPQHF
TRBD2	TRBV7-3	.	TRBJ2-1	TGTGCCAGCAGCCAAAAAGCGGGAGGGTCCTACAATGAGCAGTTCTTC	CASSQKAGGSYNEQFF
TRBD1	TRBV6-6	once	TRBJ1-4	TGTGCCAGCAGTTACGGTGGGACAGGGGGCGAAAAACTGTTTTTT	CASSYGGTGGEKLFF
TRBD2	TRBV28	.	TRBJ2-1	TGTGCCAGCAGTTCTGATTCGGCCCTAGCGGGACCCGACAATGAGCAGTTCTTC	CASSSDSALAGPDNEQFF
TRBD1	TRBV7-2	few	TRBJ1-1	TGTGCCAGCAGCTCCGCGGGACAGGGTCTATCGGCTTTCTTT	CASSSAGQGLSAFF
.	TRBV18	once	TRBJ2-7	TGTGCCAGCTCACGGGAGACTACTTCCTACGAGCAGTACTTC	CASSRETTSYEQYF
TRBD1	TRBV7-9	.	TRBJ1-1	TGTGCCAGCAGCCAAAGAACAGGGGACACTGAAGCTTTCTTT	CASSQRTGDTEAFF
TRBD2	TRBV11-1	.	TRBJ2-7	TGTGCCAGCAGCGTTCTAGCGGGAGCCTACGAGCAGTACTTC	CASSVLAGAYEQYF
TRBD2	TRBV5-1	.	TRBJ2-5	TGCGCCAGCAGCTCAGCGGGAGGAGATGGAGAGACCCAGTACTTC	CASSSAGGDGETQYF
.	TRBV9	.	TRBJ2-2	TGTGCCAGCAGCGCCACTCGGGAACAGTTCAACGGGGAGCTGTTTTTT	CASSATREQFNGELFF
TRBD2	TRBV27	.	TRBJ2-7	TGTGCCAGCAGTTCCCGTAATAGCGGGGCTACCTACGAGCAGTACTTC	CASSSRNSGATYEQYF
TRBD1	TRBV9	.	TRBJ1-6	TGTGCCAGCAGTGGAAGGAGGGGACAGCCGAATTCACCCCTCCACTTT	CASSGRRGQPNSPLHF
TRBD1	TRBV7-8	.	TRBJ1-1	TGTGCCAGCAGCTTCCGGGACAGGGGGCTAACCATGAACACTGAAGCTTTCTTT	CASSFRDRGLTMNTEAFF
.	TRBV27	.	TRBJ1-5	TGTGCCACCGGGCGGGGTGGAGGCTATCAGCCCCAGCATTTT	CATGRGGGYQPQHF
.	TRBV9	.	TRBJ1-1	TGTGCCAGCAGCGTAGAGGGCCAGGGGACTGAAGCTTTCTTT	CASSVEGQGTEAFF
.	TRBV28	.	TRBJ2-5	TGTGCCAGCACCCCCCCGGGGAACCCGATTGGAGAGACCCAGTACTTC	CASTPPGNPIGETQYF
TRBD2	TRBV27	.	TRBJ2-7	TGTGCCAGCAGTTCCACCAGCCCGGGAGGGCCTGGCGAGCAGTACTTC	CASSSTSPGGPGEQYF
.	TRBV6-4	.	TRBJ2-3	TGTGCCAGCAGTGACTCTCCAGAAAAGGGGGATACGCAGTATTTT	CASSDSPEKGDTQYF
TRBD2	TRBV5-4	once	TRBJ2-3	TGTGCCAGCAGCACGGGACTAGCGGGAAGCACAGATACGCAGTATTTT	CASSTGLAGSTDTQYF
.	TRBV7-2	.	TRBJ2-7	TGTGCCAGCAGCTCGGGACTGACTCCCTACGAGCAGTACTTC	CASSSGLTPYEQYF
.	TRBV7-2	.	TRBJ2-7	TGTGCCAGCAGCTTAGCCGTGCGAGGCGCCTACGAGCAGTACTTC	CASSLAVRGAYEQYF
.	TRBV28	.	TRBJ2-2	TGTGCCAGCAGTTTAGCTAGCCTTCCGAACACCGGGGAGCTGTTTTTT	CASSLASLPNTGELFF
.	TRBV10-3	.	TRBJ1-3	TGTGCCATCAGTAACAGGGATACCTCTGGAAACACCATATATTTT	CAISNRDTSGNTIYF
TRBD1	TRBV19	few	TRBJ2-6	TGTGCCAGTAGTCGGACAGGGGTCGGGGCCAACGTCCTGACTTTC	CASSRTGVGANVLTF